This passage covers 24 T cell receptor beta chains from one sample sequenced in a study of blood T cell repertoires in COVID-19. Produced via immunoSEQ multiplex PCR; TCRdb's table is partial and in-frame only. The table has about 250,000 clones, over 70% seen once. Sequenced sample: peripheral blood. Source of these receptors: a woman older than 75 with acute or convalescent COVID-19.

DNA for the CDR3: TGTGCCAGCAGGCGGCCCAGGGCGCTGAACACTGAAGCTTTCTTT. Amino acid sequence: CASRRPRALNTEAFF. The rearrangement uses TRBV27 and TRBJ1-1; D possibly corresponds to TRBD1 (5 bases). V gave up 6 bases and J gave up 0 bases, with 14 bases separating them. The CDR3 is made up of 15 amino acids. The germline CDR1 and CDR2 sequences are MNHEY and SMNVEV (reference sequence).

The chain couples TRBV7-2 to TRBJ2-1; 8 bases are a match to TRBD2. Germline loops: CDR1 SGHTA, CDR2 FQGNSA. Trimming took 1 base from V and 7 from J; bases not matched to a gene: 12. The CDR3 sequence is 17 residues long. Here the CDR3 reads CASSLVSGGDRKNEQFF. The DNA of the CDR3 is TGTGCCAGCAGCTTAGTAAGCGGGGGAGATAGGAAGAATGAGCAGTTCTTC.

The chain combines TRBV7-9 with TRBJ2-7, with a possible D match to TRBD2 (6 bases). The CDR3 runs 14 residues. Germline V gene sequence: CDR1 SEHNR, CDR2 FQNEAQ (reference sequence). Deletions cut 6 bases from V and 1 base from J, with 13 bases between. CDR3 nucleotides: TGTGCCAGCAGACGGGACTTCGCGTCCTACGAGCAGTACTTC. This gives the protein CASRRDFASYEQYF.

The chain links TRBV18 to TRBJ2-2; D is unclear. V lost 0 bases and J lost 4, with 9 bases in between. The germline CDR1 and CDR2 sequences are KGHSH and LQKENI. The CDR3 length is 15 residues. The CDR3 DNA reads as TGTGCCAGCTCACCACCGGCGAGGAGCACCGGGGAGCTGTTTTTT. As protein: CASSPPARSTGELFF.

This chain connects TRBV7-9 to TRBJ1-4; TRBD1 agrees at 10 bases. Looked up from germline, CDR1 is SEHNR and CDR2 is FQNEAQ (reference sequence). CDR3 size: 16 residues. Unmatched junction bases numbered 1, after V lost 0 bases and J lost 3 bases. The CDR3 sequence: CASSLAGQGANEKLFF. CDR3 nucleotide sequence: TGTGCCAGCAGCTTAGCCGGACAGGGGGCTAATGAAAAACTGTTTTTT.

The genes are TRBV6-6 and TRBJ2-3, with TRBD1 matching over 8 bases. This CDR3 region has 15 residues. Germline values: CDR1 MNHNY, CDR2 SVGAGI (reference sequence). J lost 1 base, V lost 4 bases, and 4 bases had no gene match. The chain's CDR3 is CASSFSTGGTDTQYF. The CDR3 nucleotides are TGTGCCAGCAGTTTTTCGACAGGGGGCACAGATACGCAGTATTTT.

The chain joins TRBV7-3 to TRBJ2-2, with D maybe TRBD1 (6 bases). The CDR3 is 15 residues long. Germline CDR1 reads SGHTA; CDR2 reads FQGTGA. V was clipped by 5 bases and J by 6 bases, with 16 bases between them. The CDR3 DNA follows: TGTGCCAGCAGCCCCGGGACACCTACGGCCGGGGAGCTGTTTTTT. This sequence encodes CASSPGTPTAGELFF.

The chain is built from TRBV4-1 and TRBJ1-1; possible D gene TRBD1, 6 bases. Germline V gene lookup returns CDR1 MGHRA and CDR2 YSYEKL. Deletions cut 0 bases from V and 1 base from J, with 18 bases between. The length of the CDR3 is 18 residues. CDR3 loop: CASSQDFARGKKNTEAFF. CDR3 sequence (DNA): TGCGCCAGCAGCCAAGATTTCGCCAGGGGTAAGAAGAACACTGAAGCTTTCTTT.

This CDR3 reads CATQDRGLGNTIYF. The CDR3 DNA sequence: TGTGCCACCCAGGACAGGGGGCTTGGAAACACCATATATTTT. The chain is built from TRBV5-6 and TRBJ1-3, with 11 bases aligning to TRBD1. Trimming cost V 9 bases and J 3 bases; bases outside gene matches: 5. This CDR3 has 14 residues. CDR1 and CDR2 (germline): SGHDT, YYEEEE.

The J gene is TRBJ2-3, the V gene TRBV11-2, with D perhaps matching TRBD2 (5 bases). This CDR3 has 14 amino acids. Trimming took 4 bases from V and 5 from J, leaving 13 bases between them. CDR1 is SGHAT, CDR2 FQNNGV, per germline. CDR3 loop: CASSSWGVGDTQYF. CDR3 coding DNA: TGTGCCAGCAGCTCCTGGGGAGTGGGAGATACGCAGTATTTT.

The gene calls are TRBV5-5 and TRBJ2-7; 9 nucleotides match TRBD2. V lost 4 bases and J lost 2; bases outside the gene matches: 7. The CDR3 totals 15 residues. Germline CDR1 and CDR2: SGHKS and YYEKEE (reference sequence). The CDR3: CASSPESSGAYEQYF. DNA for the CDR3: TGTGCCAGCAGCCCGGAGTCTAGCGGGGCCTACGAGCAGTACTTC.

The CDR3 nucleotides are TGCGCCAGCAGTGAGGGACAGGGAGCCTACGAGCAGTACTTC. Translation gives CASSEGQGAYEQYF. V is TRBV10-2 and J is TRBJ2-7, with 8 bases lining up with TRBD1. Germline trimming cut 2 bases from V and 2 bases from J; bases unmatched to any gene: 2. There are 14 residues in the CDR3. Germline CDR1 WSHSY, CDR2 SAAADI.

The V and J genes are TRBV7-2 and TRBJ1-3; maybe TRBD1 (6 bases). Germline CDR1 is SGHTA and CDR2 is FQGNSA. V was cut by 5 bases and J by 0 bases, with 14 bases left in between. This CDR3 contains 16 residues. CDR3 coding DNA: TGTGCCAGCAGCGTACCAACAGGGCTCTCTGGAAACACCATATATTTT. Its translation: CASSVPTGLSGNTIYF.

The chain joins TRBV11-3 to TRBJ2-7, with D possibly TRBD1 on 5 matching bases. The CDR3 runs to 15 residues. CDR1 SGHNT and CDR2 YENEEA come from the germline V gene. V gave up 0 bases and J gave up 9 bases, with 18 bases separating them. This CDR3 is CASSLEVKGKGGQYF. The CDR3 DNA reads TGTGCCAGCAGCTTAGAGGTGAAGGGGAAGGGTGGGCAGTACTTC.

DNA of the CDR3: TGTGCCAGCAGCTTGGGAGGGTACGGAAACACCATATATTTT. Translated: CASSLGGYGNTIYF. The chain carries TRBV5-4 and TRBJ1-3; D ambiguous. The germline V gene has CDR1 SGHNT and CDR2 YYREEE (reference sequence). V was pared by 0 bases and J by 4 bases, with 8 bases between. There are 14 residues in the CDR3.

This clone was recorded once. The V call is TRBV4-2, the J call TRBJ2-1; TRBD2 matches at 11 bases. The CDR3 runs to 18 residues. Trimming removed 4 bases from V and 3 bases from J; junction bases left unmatched: 11. Germline V gene lookup returns CDR1 LGHNA and CDR2 YNFKEQ. The DNA of the CDR3 is TGTGCCAGCAGCCCACAAGGGACTAGCGGACCTTTCTACAATGAGCAGTTCTTC. Its protein is CASSPQGTSGPFYNEQFF.

This clone was counted only a few times. The CDR3 sequence: CASSEDGTSGYTF. The CDR3 nucleotides are TGTGCCAGCAGTGAAGATGGCACCTCGGGCTACACCTTC. The chain is built from TRBV6-1 and TRBJ1-2; D gene ambiguous. The CDR3 totals 13 residues. Germline V gene data show CDR1 as MNHNS and CDR2 as SASEGT. The V and J ends lost 1 base and 8 bases respectively, with 11 bases between them.

This clone is a singleton in its sample. The chain has TRBV20-1 and TRBJ1-2; D unresolved. The CDR3 has 15 residues. Germline CDR1 is DFQATT and CDR2 is SNEGSKA (reference sequence). V shed 3 bases and J shed 1 base, with 15 bases lying between them. Here the CDR3 DNA reads TGCAGTGCTAGTCCATCTCGGGGTCTTAACTATGGCTACACCTTC. The encoded protein is CSASPSRGLNYGYTF.

The V gene is TRBV15, the J gene TRBJ1-2; D call uncertain. CDR3 size: 14 residues. Germline lookup yields CDR1 LNHNV and CDR2 YYDKDF (reference sequence). V lost 0 bases, J lost 8 bases, and 13 bases lay in between. CDR3 DNA sequence: TGTGCCACCAGCAGAGATCAGGCCTCTGAAGGCTACACCTTC. Residues: CATSRDQASEGYTF.

The chain is built from TRBV6-5 and TRBJ2-1; the match to TRBD2 covers 8 bases. Germline assignment: CDR1 MNHEY and CDR2 SVGAGI. The CDR3 is 15 amino acids. V trimming: 7 bases; J trimming: 4 bases; junction bases outside the gene matches: 9. CDR3 coding DNA: TGTGCCAGCACCTCGCGAGTAGCGGGGTACAATGAGCAGTTCTTC. It translates to CASTSRVAGYNEQFF.

This chain joins TRBV2 and TRBJ2-3; weak D call: TRBD1 (5 bases). The CDR3 runs 16 residues. The V end was cut by 3 bases, the J end by 5 bases, with 18 bases between. The germline V gene encodes CDR1 SNHLY and CDR2 FYNNEI. The DNA of the CDR3 is TGTGCCAGCAGTGATCAGGGCCCACTCCGTGGAGATACGCAGTATTTT. Protein: CASSDQGPLRGDTQYF.

The chain employs TRBV4-1 and TRBJ2-4, with a tentative D call TRBD2 (6 bases). Germline assignment: CDR1 MGHRA and CDR2 YSYEKL. Deletions cut 2 bases from V and 3 bases from J, with 14 bases between. There are 16 residues in the CDR3. The CDR3 reads CASSQLAGLGKNIQYF. The CDR3 DNA reads as TGCGCCAGCAGCCAACTGGCGGGGCTGGGCAAAAACATTCAGTACTTC.

This clone was found a few times. The CDR3 DNA is TGTGCCAGCAGCCAAGTTGGGACAGGGGGCAACTATGGCTACACCTTC. This gives the protein CASSQVGTGGNYGYTF. This sequence joins TRBV14 and TRBJ1-2, with 12 bases fitting TRBD1. Germline assignment: CDR1 SGHDN and CDR2 FVKESK. The junction had 2 bases not matched to a gene; V was cut back by 1 base and J by 2 bases. The CDR3 is made up of 16 amino acids.

The chain employs TRBV7-8 and TRBJ2-3, with D unresolved. Germline V CDR1 and CDR2: SGHVS, FQNEAQ. The V and J ends lost 2 bases and 0 bases respectively, with 9 bases between them. The CDR3 consists of 15 residues. This chain's CDR3 is CASSLRSLSTDTQYF. The CDR3 coding sequence is TGTGCCAGCAGCTTACGGTCCCTGAGCACAGATACGCAGTATTTT. Complete variable domain (other parts from reference TRBV7-8 and TRBJ2-3): GAGVSQSPRYKVAKRGQDVALRCDPISGHVSLFWYQQALGQGPEFLTYFQNEAQLDKSGLPSDRFFAERPEGSVSTLKIQRTQQEDSAVYLCASSLRSLSTDTQYFGPGTRLTVL.